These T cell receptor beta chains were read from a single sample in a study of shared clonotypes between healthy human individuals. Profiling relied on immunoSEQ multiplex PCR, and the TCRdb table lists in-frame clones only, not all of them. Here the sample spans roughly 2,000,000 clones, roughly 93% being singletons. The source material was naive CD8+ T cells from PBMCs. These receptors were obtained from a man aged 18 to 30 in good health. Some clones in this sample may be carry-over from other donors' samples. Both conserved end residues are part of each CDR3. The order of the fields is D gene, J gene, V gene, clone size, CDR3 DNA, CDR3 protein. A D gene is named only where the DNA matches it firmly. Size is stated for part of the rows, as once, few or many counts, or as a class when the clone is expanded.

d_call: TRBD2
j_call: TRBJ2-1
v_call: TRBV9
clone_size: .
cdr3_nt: TGTGCCAGCAGCGTAGGGGGTAGCGGGATATTGAATGAGCAGTTCTTC
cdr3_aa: CASSVGGSGILNEQFF

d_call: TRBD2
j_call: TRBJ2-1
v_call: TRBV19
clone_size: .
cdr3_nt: TGTGCCAGTAGTTTGAGCGGGAGGGCCCTCGATGAGCAGTTCTTC
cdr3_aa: CASSLSGRALDEQFF

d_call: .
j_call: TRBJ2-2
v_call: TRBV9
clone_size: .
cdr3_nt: TGTGCCAGCTCCGGGTCCGGGGAGCTGTTTTTT
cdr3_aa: CASSGSGELFF

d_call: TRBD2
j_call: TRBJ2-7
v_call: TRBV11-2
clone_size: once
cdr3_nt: TGTGCCAGCAGATACGGGATGGCTAGCGGATTCCCTGATGGGTACGAGCAGTACTTC
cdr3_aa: CASRYGMASGFPDGYEQYF

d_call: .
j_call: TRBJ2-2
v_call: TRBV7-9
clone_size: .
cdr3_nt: TGTGCCACCGAGCCCCAGGCCCGATGGCTGTTTTTT
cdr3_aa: CATEPQARWLFF

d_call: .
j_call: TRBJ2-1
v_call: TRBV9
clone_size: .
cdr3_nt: TGTGCCAGCAGCACCCGACTCGGGGGATACTACAATGAGCAGTTCTTC
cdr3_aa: CASSTRLGGYYNEQFF

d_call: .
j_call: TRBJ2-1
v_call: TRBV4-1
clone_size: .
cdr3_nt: TGCGCCAGCAGCCATCCGGTACTAGCAGGGTACAATGAGCAGTTCTTC
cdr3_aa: CASSHPVLAGYNEQFF

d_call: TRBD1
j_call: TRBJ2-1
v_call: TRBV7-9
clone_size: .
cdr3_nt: TGTGCCAGCAGCCCTCTCCGGGGACAGGGAGGCAATGAGCAGTTCTTC
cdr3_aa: CASSPLRGQGGNEQFF

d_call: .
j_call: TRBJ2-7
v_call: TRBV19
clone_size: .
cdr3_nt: TGTGCCAGTAGTTATCAGGGGCTTTCCTACGAGCAGTACTTC
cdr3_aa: CASSYQGLSYEQYF

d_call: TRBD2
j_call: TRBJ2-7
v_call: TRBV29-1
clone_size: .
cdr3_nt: TGCAGCGTCTACACTAGCGGACCCTACGAGCAGTACTTC
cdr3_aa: CSVYTSGPYEQYF

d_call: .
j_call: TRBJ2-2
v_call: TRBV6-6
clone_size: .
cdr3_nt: TGTGCCAGCAGTACGTGGACAGTCGGGGAGCTGTTTTTT
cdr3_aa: CASSTWTVGELFF

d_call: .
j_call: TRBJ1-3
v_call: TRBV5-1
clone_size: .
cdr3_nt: TGCGCCAGCAGCCTAACGGGTCGGAACACCATATATTTT
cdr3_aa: CASSLTGRNTIYF

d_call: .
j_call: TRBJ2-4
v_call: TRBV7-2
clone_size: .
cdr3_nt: TGTGCCAGCAGCTTAGAGGGTTGGTCGCCCAAAAACATTCAGTACTTC
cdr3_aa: CASSLEGWSPKNIQYF

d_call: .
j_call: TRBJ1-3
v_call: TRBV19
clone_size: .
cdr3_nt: TGTGCCAGTAGTATATTATCCTCTGGAAACACCATATATTTT
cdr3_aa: CASSILSSGNTIYF

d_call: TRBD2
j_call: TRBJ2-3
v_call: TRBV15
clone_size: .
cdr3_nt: TGTGCCACCAGCAGACCCGGCGTAGCGGGAGCAGATACGCAGTATTTT
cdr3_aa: CATSRPGVAGADTQYF

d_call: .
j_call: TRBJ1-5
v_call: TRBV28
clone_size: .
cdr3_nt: TGTGCCAGCAGTTTCCCCGGGGGAGGCCCTATGAATCAGCCCCAGCATTTT
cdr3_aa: CASSFPGGGPMNQPQHF

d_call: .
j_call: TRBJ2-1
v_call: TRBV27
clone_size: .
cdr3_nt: TGTGCCAGCAGTTTATCTTCAGGGGCTTTTACATACAATGAGCAGTTCTTC
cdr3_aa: CASSLSSGAFTYNEQFF

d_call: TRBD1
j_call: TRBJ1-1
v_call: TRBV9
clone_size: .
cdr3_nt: TGTGCCAGCAGCACGCGACAGGGGAACACTGAAGCTTTCTTT
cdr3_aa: CASSTRQGNTEAFF

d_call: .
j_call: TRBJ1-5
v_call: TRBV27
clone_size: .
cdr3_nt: TGTGCCAGCAGTCCCCCTGGGTGGAGTCAGCCCCAGCATTTT
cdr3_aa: CASSPPGWSQPQHF

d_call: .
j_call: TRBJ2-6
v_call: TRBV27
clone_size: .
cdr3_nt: TGTGCCAGCAGTTCCCCCCACTCTGGGGCCAACGTCCTGACTTTC
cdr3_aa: CASSSPHSGANVLTF

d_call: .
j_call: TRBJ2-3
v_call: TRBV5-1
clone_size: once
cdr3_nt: TGCGCCAGCAGCTTTACAGGCACAGATACGCAGTATTTT
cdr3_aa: CASSFTGTDTQYF

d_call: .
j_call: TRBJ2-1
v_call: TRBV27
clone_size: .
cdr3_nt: TGTGCCAGCAGTTTGGGGGGTATCAACAATGAGCAGTTCTTC
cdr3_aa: CASSLGGINNEQFF